A selection of T cell receptor beta chains follows, all from one sample in a study of cytomegalovirus exposure and HLA in healthy donors. Profiling relied on immunoSEQ multiplex PCR, and the TCRdb table lists in-frame clones only, not all of them. In the table there are fewer than 200,000 clones, more than 65% of which are singletons. Sequenced sample: PBMCs. All receptors derive from a man aged 40-49 years in good health and CMV-seropositive. Each CDR3 is given with its conserved first and last residue. Each record gives: J gene, clone size, V gene, D gene, CDR3 length, CDR3 protein, CDR3 DNA. The D gene is left open where the match is weak. Size tells how often a clone was seen (once, few, many) or the class of an expanded clone, and some rows leave it out.

TRBJ1-1	NA	TRBV30	NA	14	CAWSPPTVNTEAFF	TGTGCCTGGAGTCCTCCGACAGTGAACACTGAAGCTTTCTTT
TRBJ2-5	NA	TRBV10-2	NA	13	CASRIQAQETQYF	TGCGCCAGCAGGATCCAAGCCCAAGAGACCCAGTACTTC
TRBJ1-5	NA	TRBV4-3	NA	15	CASSQDWATNQPQHF	TGCGCCAGCAGCCAAGATTGGGCTACCAATCAGCCCCAGCATTTT
TRBJ2-5	NA	TRBV7-9	TRBD1	14	CADRQGLYQETQYF	TGTGCCGACAGACAGGGCCTGTACCAAGAGACCCAGTACTTC
TRBJ2-5	NA	TRBV6-1	TRBD2	14	CASGAGGHGVTQYF	TGTGCCAGCGGGGCGGGGGGGCACGGAGTGACCCAGTACTTC
TRBJ1-5	NA	TRBV2	NA	13	CASSEGRNQPQHF	TGTGCCAGCAGTGAAGGGCGGAATCAGCCCCAGCATTTT
TRBJ2-1	NA	TRBV27	TRBD1	18	CASSLGGQGAIFKDEQFF	TGTGCCAGCAGTTTAGGGGGACAGGGGGCTATTTTCAAGGATGAGCAGTTCTTC
TRBJ2-3	NA	TRBV20-1	NA	11	CSAERSDTQYF	TGCAGTGCTGAGCGGTCAGATACGCAGTATTTT
TRBJ2-3	NA	TRBV6-5	TRBD1	14	CASSTDRGGDTQYF	TGTGCCAGCAGTACGGACAGGGGAGGGGATACGCAGTATTTT
TRBJ1-1	NA	TRBV5-1	TRBD1	16	CASSYQGALLNTEAFF	TGCGCCAGCAGCTACCAGGGGGCGTTATTGAACACTGAAGCTTTCTTT
TRBJ1-3	NA	TRBV5-1	TRBD1	15	CASSLGDRAGNTIYF	TGCGCCAGCAGCTTGGGGGACAGGGCTGGAAACACCATATATTTT
TRBJ1-6	NA	TRBV7-9	TRBD1	14	CASSDGTGFSPLHF	TGTGCCAGCAGCGATGGGACAGGGTTTTCACCCCTCCACTTT
TRBJ2-1	NA	TRBV7-2	NA	13	CASSRGALREQFF	TGTGCCAGCAGCCGGGGGGCCCTCCGCGAGCAGTTCTTC
TRBJ2-7	few	TRBV7-8	NA	13	CASSLRLAYEQYF	TGTGCCAGCAGCTTAAGACTAGCCTACGAGCAGTACTTC
TRBJ1-2	NA	TRBV14	NA	16	CASSQVTTGTYYGYTF	TGTGCCAGCAGCCAAGTAACAACCGGGACTTACTATGGCTACACCTTC
TRBJ1-2	NA	TRBV5-4	NA	15	CASSLGTQLTYGYTF	TGTGCCAGCAGCTTGGGAACACAGCTTACCTATGGCTACACCTTC
TRBJ1-1	NA	TRBV5-4	TRBD1	12	CASSEDRGRAFF	TGTGCCAGCAGCGAAGACAGGGGTCGGGCTTTCTTT
TRBJ1-1	once	TRBV18	NA	15	CASSPERGLNTEAFF	TGTGCCAGCTCACCCGAACGGGGGTTGAACACTGAAGCTTTCTTT
TRBJ1-1	NA	TRBV7-9	NA	14	CASSGDRLNTEAFF	TGTGCCAGCAGCGGAGACAGGCTGAACACTGAAGCTTTCTTT
TRBJ1-1	once	TRBV7-2	TRBD1	13	CAIKTGTVREAFF	TGTGCCATCAAGACCGGGACAGTCCGTGAAGCTTTCTTT
TRBJ1-5	NA	TRBV7-9	NA	13	CASSLGGAQPQHF	TGTGCCAGCAGCCTTGGGGGGGCTCAGCCCCAGCATTTT
TRBJ2-2	NA	TRBV7-3	NA	13	CASSLGFTGELFF	TGTGCCAGCAGCTTGGGCTTCACCGGGGAGCTGTTTTTT
TRBJ2-7	NA	TRBV28	NA	15	CASSFRGGMTYEQYF	TGTGCCAGCAGTTTTCGGGGTGGGATGACCTACGAGCAGTACTTC
TRBJ2-7	NA	TRBV5-1	TRBD1	16	CASSLSRRDRVYEQYF	TGCGCCAGCAGCTTGTCGCGCCGGGACAGGGTGTACGAGCAGTACTTC
TRBJ2-1	once	TRBV13	TRBD2	16	CASSPSGTSGSYEQFF	TGTGCCAGCAGCCCCTCCGGGACTAGCGGGAGTTATGAGCAGTTCTTC
TRBJ2-1	NA	TRBV11-3	NA	13	CASSSQWGQEQFF	TGTGCCAGCAGCTCCCAGTGGGGGCAGGAGCAGTTCTTC
TRBJ1-5	few	TRBV6-5	NA	15	CASRSTGRGNQPQHF	TGTGCCAGCAGATCAACAGGGAGGGGCAATCAGCCCCAGCATTTT
TRBJ1-5	NA	TRBV28	NA	13	CASTIVGGQPQHF	TGTGCCAGCACCATCGTCGGGGGTCAGCCCCAGCATTTT
TRBJ2-7	NA	TRBV5-6	NA	13	CASSPDSTYEQYF	TGTGCCAGCAGCCCGGACAGTACCTACGAGCAGTACTTC
TRBJ2-2	NA	TRBV7-2	TRBD2	14	CASGIAGGTGELFF	TGTGCCAGCGGAATAGCGGGGGGCACCGGGGAGCTGTTTTTT
TRBJ2-5	once	TRBV11-2	NA	15	CASSLIRGGQETQYF	TGTGCCAGCAGCTTAATTCGGGGTGGGCAAGAGACCCAGTACTTC
TRBJ2-3	once	TRBV10-3	TRBD1	17	CAISEGTGDFKTDTQYF	TGTGCCATCAGTGAAGGGACAGGGGATTTCAAGACAGATACGCAGTATTTT
TRBJ2-7	once	TRBV2	NA	14	CASSVEQVGGEQYF	TGTGCCAGCAGTGTTGAGCAGGTGGGGGGCGAGCAGTACTTC
TRBJ2-7	NA	TRBV5-8	TRBD1	16	CASSLQGDSLPYEQYF	TGTGCCAGCAGCTTGCAGGGGGACAGCTTACCCTACGAGCAGTACTTC
TRBJ2-7	NA	TRBV5-4	TRBD2	16	CASSGAGGLVAGEQYF	TGTGCCAGCAGCGGGGCCGGCGGACTAGTGGCTGGCGAGCAGTACTTC
TRBJ1-2	NA	TRBV19	TRBD1	11	CASNTGVGYTF	TGTGCCAGCAACACAGGGGTAGGCTACACCTTC
TRBJ1-4	NA	TRBV18	TRBD1	13	CASSTDRGRSLFF	TGTGCCAGCTCAACCGACAGGGGACGTTCATTGTTTTTT
TRBJ1-1	NA	TRBV5-1	NA	11	CASSETGEAFF	TGCGCCAGCAGCGAAACAGGGGAAGCTTTCTTT
TRBJ2-7	NA	TRBV9	TRBD2	15	CASSVLAEFSYEQYF	TGTGCCAGCAGCGTCCTAGCGGAGTTCTCCTACGAGCAGTACTTC
TRBJ1-4	NA	TRBV6-1	NA	14	CASSWTLAGEKLFF	TGTGCCAGCAGTTGGACACTGGCAGGGGAAAAACTGTTTTTT
TRBJ1-5	NA	TRBV7-2	TRBD1	15	CASSLGGQGYQPQHF	TGTGCCAGCAGCTTAGGGGGACAGGGGTATCAGCCCCAGCATTTT
TRBJ2-3	NA	TRBV9	NA	16	CASSVDTGGGADTQYF	TGTGCCAGCAGCGTAGACACGGGAGGGGGCGCAGATACGCAGTATTTT
TRBJ2-5	NA	TRBV7-9	NA	13	CASSLVDWETQYF	TGTGCCAGCAGCTTAGTGGACTGGGAGACCCAGTACTTC
TRBJ2-3	NA	TRBV7-2	NA	13	CASSMDRSDTQYF	TGTGCCAGCAGCATGGACAGATCAGATACGCAGTATTTT
TRBJ2-7	NA	TRBV7-2	NA	13	CASSLRLAYEQYF	TGTGCCAGCAGCTTAAGACTAGCCTACGAGCAGTACTTC
TRBJ1-1	NA	TRBV11-2	TRBD1	14	CASSWGTENTEAFF	TGTGCCAGCAGCTGGGGGACAGAGAACACTGAAGCTTTCTTT